Following are 10 T cell receptor beta chains from one sample sequenced in a study of blood T cell repertoires in COVID-19. Some clones are missing from TCRdb's copy, which holds only in-frame ones; the method was immunoSEQ multiplex PCR. The sample records under 350,000 clones, under 90% being singletons. The sample was PBMCs or T cells enriched from blood (not recorded which). The source of these receptors is a woman aged 60 to 75 who had recovered from COVID-19.

The chain combines TRBV7-9 with TRBJ1-2; TRBD1 aligns across 8 bases. CDR1 is SEHNR, CDR2 FQNEAQ, per germline (reference sequence). V trimming: 6 bases; J trimming: 8 bases; junction bases outside the gene matches: 11. This CDR3 has 14 residues. CDR3 nucleotide sequence: TGTGCCAGCAGTCTCGACAGGGGAACAGAAGGCTACACCTTC. This sequence encodes CASSLDRGTEGYTF.

V and J are TRBV6-1 and TRBJ1-1, with D uncertain. This CDR3 spans 10 amino acids. V was pared by 8 bases and J by 1 base, with 2 bases between. CDR1 is MNHNS and CDR2 is SASEGT in the germline V gene. DNA for the CDR3: TGTGCCAGCCAGAACACTGAAGCTTTCTTT. Residues: CASQNTEAFF.

V is TRBV29-1 and J is TRBJ1-5, with a possible D match to TRBD1 (5 bases). CDR1 and CDR2 (germline): SQVTM, ANQGSEA. The CDR3 extends over 15 amino acids. V lost 0 bases, J lost 4 bases, and 13 bases lay in between. The DNA of the CDR3 is TGCAGCGTTGAAGAGGGGTGGGGGGAGAATCAGCCCCAGCATTTT. Encoded protein: CSVEEGWGENQPQHF.

The chain links TRBV19 to TRBJ2-5; TRBD2 matches 10 bases. J was trimmed by 3 bases and V by 5 bases; bases with no gene match: 6. This CDR3 is 15 amino acids long. Germline CDR1 reads LNHDA; CDR2 reads SQIVND (reference sequence). The CDR3, as DNA: TGTGCCAGTAGTGGGACTAGCGTTGGTGAAGAGACCCAGTACTTC. Its protein is CASSGTSVGEETQYF.

The chain uses TRBV11-3 and TRBJ1-6, with unresolved D. Germline V gene data show CDR1 as SGHNT and CDR2 as YENEEA. The germline V and J ends were trimmed by 4 bases and 0 bases, with 7 bases remaining between them. This CDR3 spans 15 amino acids. The CDR3 reads CASSSRSSYNSPLHF. The CDR3 nucleotides are TGTGCCAGCAGCTCCAGAAGCTCCTATAATTCACCCCTCCACTTT. Full variable domain (missing parts from reference TRBV11-3 and TRBJ1-6): EAGVVQSPRYKIIEKKQPVAFWCNPISGHNTLYWYLQNLGQGPELLIRYENEEAVDDSQLPKDRFSAERLKGVDSTLKIQPAELGDSAVYLCASSSRSSYNSPLHFGNGTRLTVT.

The rearrangement links TRBV6-5 to TRBJ2-1, with 7 bases aligning to TRBD1. The J segment lost 6 bases and the V segment lost 6 bases, leaving 5 bases of the junction unmatched. The germline V gene has CDR1 MNHEY and CDR2 SVGAGI. The length of the CDR3 is 13 residues. The CDR3 loop reads CASRETGFNEQFF. The DNA of the CDR3 is TGTGCCAGCAGGGAGACAGGGTTCAATGAGCAGTTCTTC.

V and J are TRBV24-1 and TRBJ2-1; TRBD2 aligns across 13 bases. Losses at the gene ends were 3 bases for V and 6 bases for J; bases not matched to a gene: 4. From germline, CDR1 is KGHDR and CDR2 SFDVKD. The CDR3 contains 16 residues. The chain's CDR3 is CATSDGTSGKFNEQFF. CDR3 DNA: TGTGCCACCAGTGATGGGACTAGCGGGAAATTCAATGAGCAGTTCTTC.

The chain carries TRBV5-4 and TRBJ2-5; 9 bases map to TRBD1. Losses at the gene ends were 0 bases for V and 4 bases for J; bases not matched to a gene: 7. CDR1 and CDR2 from the germline V gene are SGHNT and YYREEE (reference sequence). CDR3 length: 16 residues. The CDR3 region is CASSLAGQGELETQYF. As DNA, the CDR3 is TGTGCCAGCAGCTTGGCGGGACAGGGTGAATTAGAGACCCAGTACTTC.

The chain joins TRBV12-3 or TRBV12-4 to TRBJ1-3; D remains ambiguous. This CDR3 contains 12 residues. V lost 6 bases and J lost 5, with 8 bases in between. CDR3 residues: CASRHERNTIYF. CDR3 nucleotide sequence: TGTGCCAGCAGACACGAACGAAACACCATATATTTT.

The chain joins TRBV7-6 to TRBJ1-1; 7 positions match TRBD1. This CDR3 comprises 15 residues. Germline trimming cut 1 base from V and 4 bases from J; bases unmatched to any gene: 6. The germline gives CDR1 SGHVS, CDR2 FNYEAQ. The CDR3 sequence: CASSLVVTGFTEAFF. The CDR3 coding sequence is TGTGCCAGCAGCTTAGTGGTGACAGGGTTCACTGAAGCTTTCTTT.